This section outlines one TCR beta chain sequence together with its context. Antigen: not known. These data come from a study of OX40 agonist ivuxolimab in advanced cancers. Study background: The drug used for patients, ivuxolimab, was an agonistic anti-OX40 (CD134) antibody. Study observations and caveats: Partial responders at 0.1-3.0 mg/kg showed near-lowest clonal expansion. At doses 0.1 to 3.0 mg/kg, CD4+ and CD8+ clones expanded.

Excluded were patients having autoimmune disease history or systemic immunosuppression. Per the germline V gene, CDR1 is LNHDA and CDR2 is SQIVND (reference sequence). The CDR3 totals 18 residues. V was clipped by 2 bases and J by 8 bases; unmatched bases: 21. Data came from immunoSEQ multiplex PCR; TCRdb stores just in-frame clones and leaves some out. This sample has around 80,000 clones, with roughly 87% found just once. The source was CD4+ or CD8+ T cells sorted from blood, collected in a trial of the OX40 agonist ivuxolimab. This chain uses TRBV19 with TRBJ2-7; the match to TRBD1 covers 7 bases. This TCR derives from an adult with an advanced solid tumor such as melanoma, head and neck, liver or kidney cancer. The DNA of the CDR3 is TGTGCCAGTAGTATATTTTCCTTTGGTGAGGGACAGTTTTGCAAGCAGTACTTC. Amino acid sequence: CASSIFSFGEGQFCKQYF.